A selection of T cell receptor beta chains follows, all from one sample in a study of T-cell reconstitution after alpha-beta-depleted transplantation in children. MiXCR was run by TCRdb on the PCR reads, yielding one entry per CDR3 protein. The sample records roughly 420,000 distinct CDR3 sequences, around 15% being singletons. The source material was PBMCs, mostly from graft donor cells, sampled 360 days after TCRalphabeta/CD19-depleted stem cell transplant. These TCRs come from a boy under two years old who had a stem cell transplant for Wiskott-Aldrich syndrome, so the T cells may come from the graft donor. The CDR3 runs from the conserved cysteine through the conserved F or W. Fields, in order: V gene, clone size, D gene, CDR3 length, J gene, CDR3 protein, CDR3 DNA. A D gene is named only where the DNA matches it firmly. Clone size is not always given. Where it is, it says once, few, many or a class for expanded clones.

V: TRBV5-1; size: few; D: -; length: 15; J: TRBJ1-2; CDR3: CASSLGQLTNYGYTF; DNA: TGCGCCAGCAGCTTGGGACAGCTTACTAACTATGGCTACACCTTC
V: TRBV15; size: -; D: TRBD2; length: 22; J: TRBJ2-1; CDR3: CATSRGRNGTSGKSRSYNEQFF; DNA: TGTGCCACCAGCAGAGGTAGAAACGGGACTAGCGGGAAATCTAGGTCCTACAATGAGCAGTTCTTC
V: TRBV18; size: few; D: -; length: 15; J: TRBJ2-7; CDR3: CASSGPDTWTDEQYF; DNA: TGTGCCAGCTCAGGGCCCGACACATGGACGGACGAGCAGTACTTC
V: TRBV6-2/TRBV6-3; size: -; D: TRBD1; length: 15; J: TRBJ2-7; CDR3: CASSYGQAYSYEQYF; DNA: TGTGCCAGCAGTTACGGACAGGCATACTCCTACGAGCAGTACTTC
V: TRBV20-1; size: -; D: TRBD2; length: 14; J: TRBJ2-1; CDR3: CSASSGGRDNEQFF; DNA: TGCAGTGCAAGTAGCGGGGGACGGGACAATGAGCAGTTCTTC
V: TRBV5-6; size: -; D: -; length: 14; J: TRBJ2-7; CDR3: CASSYLGPSYEQYF; DNA: TGTGCCAGCAGCTACCTTGGACCCAGCTACGAGCAGTACTTC
V: TRBV12-3/TRBV12-4; size: few; D: TRBD1; length: 15; J: TRBJ2-1; CDR3: CASQTGTGVYNEQFF; DNA: TGTGCCAGCCAGACCGGGACAGGTGTTTACAATGAGCAGTTCTTC
V: TRBV6-1; size: many; D: TRBD2; length: 14; J: TRBJ2-1; CDR3: CASLERDGKNEQFF; DNA: TGTGCCAGCCTGGAGCGGGATGGAAAGAATGAGCAGTTCTTC
V: TRBV24-1; size: few; D: -; length: 15; J: TRBJ2-2; CDR3: CATSARRENTGELFF; DNA: TGTGCCACCAGTGCCCGGCGAGAGAACACCGGGGAGCTGTTTTTT
V: TRBV10-3; size: once; D: -; length: 13; J: TRBJ2-1; CDR3: CAIKTGETNEQFF; DNA: TGTGCCATCAAAACGGGCGAAACCAATGAGCAGTTCTTC
V: TRBV5-6; size: -; D: TRBD2; length: 16; J: TRBJ2-1; CDR3: CASRPLAGAPYNEQFF; DNA: TGTGCCAGCAGACCTCTAGCGGGAGCCCCCTACAATGAGCAGTTCTTC
V: TRBV12-3/TRBV12-4; size: -; D: -; length: 16; J: TRBJ2-1; CDR3: CASSFQTGRGGNEQFF; DNA: TGTGCCAGCAGTTTCCAGACAGGGAGGGGGGGCAATGAGCAGTTCTTC
V: TRBV13; size: few; D: TRBD2; length: 16; J: TRBJ2-1; CDR3: CASSHGTSGRGNEQFF; DNA: TGTGCCAGCAGCCATGGGACTAGCGGGAGGGGCAATGAGCAGTTCTTC
V: TRBV9; size: few; D: TRBD2; length: 16; J: TRBJ2-1; CDR3: CASSPRFGLAGNEQFF; DNA: TGTGCCAGCAGCCCGCGATTCGGACTAGCGGGCAATGAGCAGTTCTTC
V: TRBV19; size: -; D: TRBD2; length: 16; J: TRBJ2-5; CDR3: CASSIPLAGGGETQYF; DNA: TGTGCCAGTAGTATACCTCTAGCGGGAGGGGGGGAGACCCAGTACTTC
V: TRBV20-1; size: -; D: TRBD2; length: 14; J: TRBJ2-7; CDR3: CSAARGLAGSEQYF; DNA: TGCAGTGCCGCTCGTGGACTAGCGGGGAGCGAGCAGTACTTC
V: TRBV12-3/TRBV12-4; size: few; D: -; length: 11; J: TRBJ1-2; CDR3: CASSYRFGYTF; DNA: TGTGCCAGCAGTTACAGGTTTGGCTACACCTTC
V: TRBV4-1; size: many; D: TRBD2; length: 18; J: TRBJ2-4; CDR3: CASSQSPSARPGGDIQYF; DNA: TGCGCCAGCAGCCAAAGTCCGTCAGCCCGACCGGGAGGGGACATTCAGTACTTC
V: TRBV27; size: many; D: TRBD1; length: 14; J: TRBJ2-5; CDR3: CASSKDRGIETQYF; DNA: TGTGCCAGCAGTAAGGACAGGGGAATAGAGACCCAGTACTTC
V: TRBV3-1; size: -; D: -; length: 12; J: TRBJ2-3; CDR3: CASSQVEDTQYF; DNA: TGTGCCAGCAGCCAAGTTGAAGATACGCAGTATTTT
V: TRBV7-2; size: -; D: -; length: 15; J: TRBJ2-2; CDR3: CASSLARSGTGELFF; DNA: TGTGCCAGCAGCCTCGCACGGTCGGGCACCGGGGAGCTGTTTTTT
V: TRBV6-1; size: -; D: TRBD2; length: 15; J: TRBJ2-7; CDR3: CASTTGLAGPYEQYF; DNA: TGTGCCAGCACCACCGGACTAGCGGGGCCCTACGAGCAGTACTTC
V: TRBV6-2/TRBV6-3; size: few; D: -; length: 14; J: TRBJ2-2; CDR3: CASSYSFRTGELFF; DNA: TGTGCCAGCAGTTACTCGTTTCGAACCGGGGAGCTGTTTTTT
V: TRBV5-1; size: -; D: TRBD1; length: 14; J: TRBJ2-4; CDR3: CASSPAQGENIQYF; DNA: TGCGCCAGCAGCCCGGCCCAGGGGGAAAACATTCAGTACTTC
V: TRBV12-3/TRBV12-4; size: -; D: -; length: 14; J: TRBJ2-1; CDR3: CASSFKASCDEQFF; DNA: TGTGCCAGCAGTTTTAAGGCTAGCTGCGATGAGCAGTTCTTC
V: TRBV6-1; size: few; D: TRBD2; length: 16; J: TRBJ2-5; CDR3: CASRVAGLAFGETQYF; DNA: TGTGCCAGCAGAGTCGCAGGACTAGCGTTTGGAGAGACCCAGTACTTC
V: TRBV15; size: -; D: -; length: 15; J: TRBJ2-3; CDR3: CATSRVPRVKDTQYF; DNA: TGTGCCACCAGCAGAGTTCCCAGGGTGAAAGATACGCAGTATTTT
V: TRBV3-1; size: -; D: TRBD2; length: 14; J: TRBJ2-1; CDR3: CASSQLAGEDEQFF; DNA: TGTGCCAGCAGCCAACTAGCGGGAGAAGATGAGCAGTTCTTC
V: TRBV7-2; size: -; D: -; length: 13; J: TRBJ2-1; CDR3: CASSLPLYNEQFF; DNA: TGTGCCAGCAGCTTGCCTCTCTATAATGAGCAGTTCTTC
V: TRBV12-3/TRBV12-4; size: -; D: -; length: 14; J: TRBJ1-6; CDR3: CASSPVSYNSPLHF; DNA: TGTGCCAGCAGCCCCGTCTCCTATAATTCACCCCTCCACTTT
V: TRBV3-1; size: -; D: -; length: 18; J: TRBJ2-2; CDR3: CASSQDMGGGLNTGELFF; DNA: TGTGCCAGCAGCCAAGATATGGGGGGGGGCCTCAACACCGGGGAGCTGTTTTTT
V: TRBV7-8; size: -; D: -; length: 16; J: TRBJ2-3; CDR3: CASSANRAMRTDTQYF; DNA: TGTGCCAGCAGCGCAAACAGGGCAATGAGGACAGATACGCAGTATTTT
V: TRBV10-3; size: few; D: -; length: 13; J: TRBJ1-4; CDR3: CAISGTIGEKLFF; DNA: TGTGCCATCAGCGGAACTATCGGTGAAAAACTGTTTTTT
V: TRBV5-1; size: -; D: -; length: 15; J: TRBJ1-1; CDR3: CASSLGTGGDTEAFF; DNA: TGCGCCAGCAGCTTGGGAACAGGTGGAGACACTGAAGCTTTCTTT
V: TRBV7-9; size: few; D: -; length: 14; J: TRBJ1-5; CDR3: CASSLGYSLRPQHF; DNA: TGTGCCAGCAGCTTAGGGTACAGCCTACGGCCCCAGCATTTT
V: TRBV28; size: few; D: -; length: 17; J: TRBJ2-7; CDR3: CASSLSNGGGISYEQYF; DNA: TGTGCCAGCAGTTTGAGTAACGGGGGCGGCATCTCCTACGAGCAGTACTTC
V: TRBV6-1; size: -; D: TRBD2; length: 15; J: TRBJ2-1; CDR3: CASSERSGGPDEQFF; DNA: TGTGCCAGCAGTGAAAGGTCGGGAGGGCCCGATGAGCAGTTCTTC
V: TRBV11-2; size: few; D: -; length: 18; J: TRBJ2-7; CDR3: CASSLWFGPGQRSYEQYF; DNA: TGTGCCAGCAGCTTATGGTTCGGCCCCGGACAGCGGTCCTACGAGCAGTACTTC
V: TRBV29-1; size: few; D: TRBD2; length: 16; J: TRBJ2-3; CDR3: CSVEDGGGSPSDTQYF; DNA: TGCAGCGTTGAAGATGGCGGGGGATCACCCTCAGATACGCAGTATTTT
V: TRBV29-1; size: many; D: TRBD1; length: 14; J: TRBJ2-1; CDR3: CSVPRDSIYNEQFF; DNA: TGCAGCGTTCCCCGGGACAGTATTTACAATGAGCAGTTCTTC
V: TRBV28; size: few; D: TRBD1; length: 15; J: TRBJ2-3; CDR3: CASSSLGQGTDTQYF; DNA: TGTGCCAGCAGTTCCCTCGGACAGGGCACAGATACGCAGTATTTT
V: TRBV20-1; size: many; D: -; length: 14; J: TRBJ2-1; CDR3: CSASRQSSYNEQFF; DNA: TGCAGTGCTAGCAGGCAAAGCTCCTACAATGAGCAGTTCTTC
V: TRBV19; size: few; D: TRBD2; length: 14; J: TRBJ2-7; CDR3: CASSTPAGGYEQYF; DNA: TGTGCCAGTAGTACTCCAGCGGGAGGATACGAGCAGTACTTC
V: TRBV9; size: few; D: -; length: 13; J: TRBJ2-1; CDR3: CASSVTLASLRFF; DNA: TGTGCCAGCAGCGTAACATTGGCGAGTTTACGCTTCTTC
V: TRBV7-7; size: once; D: -; length: 14; J: TRBJ2-5; CDR3: CASSLSALQGTQYF; DNA: TGTGCCAGCAGCTTATCGGCCCTTCAAGGGACCCAGTACTTC
V: TRBV5-1; size: -; D: TRBD2; length: 17; J: TRBJ2-1; CDR3: CASSFRLAGGTYNEQFF; DNA: TGCGCCAGCAGCTTCAGACTAGCGGGAGGCACGTACAATGAGCAGTTCTTC
V: TRBV28; size: -; D: -; length: 13; J: TRBJ2-1; CDR3: CASSLWVPDEQFF; DNA: TGTGCCAGCAGTTTATGGGTCCCGGATGAGCAGTTCTTC
V: TRBV6-5; size: few; D: TRBD1; length: 15; J: TRBJ1-4; CDR3: CASSYWTGGEEKLFF; DNA: TGTGCCAGCAGTTACTGGACAGGGGGCGAGGAAAAACTGTTTTTT
V: TRBV27; size: -; D: TRBD1; length: 15; J: TRBJ2-7; CDR3: CASSSLGTGRYEQYF; DNA: TGTGCCAGCAGTTCACTAGGGACAGGCCGCTACGAGCAGTACTTC
V: TRBV4-3; size: -; D: -; length: 14; J: TRBJ2-7; CDR3: CASSHVEGAYEQYF; DNA: TGCGCCAGCAGCCATGTGGAAGGGGCCTACGAGCAGTACTTC
V: TRBV12-3/TRBV12-4; size: few; D: -; length: 15; J: TRBJ2-2; CDR3: CASSPTDRVTGELFF; DNA: TGTGCCAGCAGCCCGACAGATAGAGTTACCGGGGAGCTGTTTTTT
V: TRBV23-1; size: -; D: TRBD1; length: 13; J: TRBJ2-3; CDR3: CARTTGGTDTQYF; DNA: TGCGCCCGAACGACAGGGGGCACAGATACGCAGTATTTT
V: TRBV11-3; size: -; D: -; length: 16; J: TRBJ2-3; CDR3: CASSLGGFPSTDTQYF; DNA: TGTGCCAGCAGCTTAGGGGGATTCCCTAGCACAGATACGCAGTATTTT
V: TRBV27; size: few; D: TRBD2; length: 15; J: TRBJ2-7; CDR3: CASSSITSGGYEQYF; DNA: TGTGCCAGCAGTTCCATCACTAGCGGGGGATACGAGCAGTACTTC